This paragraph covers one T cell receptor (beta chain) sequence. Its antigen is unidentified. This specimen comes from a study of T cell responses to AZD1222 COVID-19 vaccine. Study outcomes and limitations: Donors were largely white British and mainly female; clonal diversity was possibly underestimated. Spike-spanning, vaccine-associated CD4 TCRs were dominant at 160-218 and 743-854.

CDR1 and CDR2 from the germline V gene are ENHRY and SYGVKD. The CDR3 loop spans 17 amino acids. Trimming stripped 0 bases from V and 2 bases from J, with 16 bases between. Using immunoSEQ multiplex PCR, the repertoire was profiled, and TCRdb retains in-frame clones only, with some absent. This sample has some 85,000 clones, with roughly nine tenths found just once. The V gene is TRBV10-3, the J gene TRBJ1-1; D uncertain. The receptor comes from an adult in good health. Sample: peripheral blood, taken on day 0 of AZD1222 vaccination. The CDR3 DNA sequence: TGTGCCATCAGTGAGTCAGCGTCAGGCGGCCGAAACACTGAAGCTTTCTTT. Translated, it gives CAISESASGGRNTEAFF.